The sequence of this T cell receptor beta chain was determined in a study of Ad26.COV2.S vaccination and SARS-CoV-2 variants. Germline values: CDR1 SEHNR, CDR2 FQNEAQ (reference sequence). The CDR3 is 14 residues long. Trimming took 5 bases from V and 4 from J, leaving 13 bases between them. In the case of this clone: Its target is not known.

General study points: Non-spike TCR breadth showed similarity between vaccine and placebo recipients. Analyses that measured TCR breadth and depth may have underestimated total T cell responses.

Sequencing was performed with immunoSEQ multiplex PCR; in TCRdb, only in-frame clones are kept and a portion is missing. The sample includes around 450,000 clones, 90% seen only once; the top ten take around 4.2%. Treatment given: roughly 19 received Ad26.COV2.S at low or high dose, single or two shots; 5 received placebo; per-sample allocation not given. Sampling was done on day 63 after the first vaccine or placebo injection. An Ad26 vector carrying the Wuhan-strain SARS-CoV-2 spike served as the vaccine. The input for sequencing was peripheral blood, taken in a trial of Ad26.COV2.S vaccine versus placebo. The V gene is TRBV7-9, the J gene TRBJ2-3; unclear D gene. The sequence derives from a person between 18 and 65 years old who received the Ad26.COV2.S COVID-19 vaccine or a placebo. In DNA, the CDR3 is TGTGCCAGCAGCCCGCGTGGGGTCGCAGATACGCAGTATTTT. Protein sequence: CASSPRGVADTQYF.